A selection of T cell receptor beta chains follows, all from one sample in a study of blood T cell repertoires in COVID-19. Profiling relied on immunoSEQ multiplex PCR, and the TCRdb table lists in-frame clones only, not all of them. There are about 190,000 clones in the sample; approximately 84% occur only once, and more than 4.5% lies in the top ten. The sample was peripheral blood. These receptor sequences come from a woman in her 70s with active or convalescent COVID-19. CDR3s include the opening cysteine and the closing phenylalanine or tryptophan. D genes are given only for firm matches.

j_gene: TRBJ2-2
d_gene: NA
v_gene: TRBV4-2
CDR3nt: TGTGCCAGCAGACCGACAGTTGCGAACACCGGGGAGCTGTTTTTT
CDR3aa: CASRPTVANTGELFF

j_gene: TRBJ2-2
d_gene: TRBD1
v_gene: TRBV19
CDR3nt: TGTGCCAGTAGTTCCGGACAGGGGGCCGGCGGGGAGCTGTTTTTT
CDR3aa: CASSSGQGAGGELFF

j_gene: TRBJ2-4
d_gene: NA
v_gene: TRBV2
CDR3nt: TGTGCCAGCAGTGAACGGGCGGGTCTAGCCAAAAACATTCAGTACTTC
CDR3aa: CASSERAGLAKNIQYF

j_gene: TRBJ2-3
d_gene: TRBD2
v_gene: TRBV5-4
CDR3nt: TGTGCCAGCAGACTAGCGGGAGGGCCCACAGATACGCAGTATTTT
CDR3aa: CASRLAGGPTDTQYF

j_gene: TRBJ2-7
d_gene: NA
v_gene: TRBV5-1
CDR3nt: TGCGCCAGCAGCTTGGGCAGCGTCACCTACGAGCAGTACTTC
CDR3aa: CASSLGSVTYEQYF

j_gene: TRBJ1-2
d_gene: NA
v_gene: TRBV9
CDR3nt: TGTGCCAGCAGCGTGGGCCCTCAGGTCGGCTACACCTTC
CDR3aa: CASSVGPQVGYTF

j_gene: TRBJ1-5
d_gene: NA
v_gene: TRBV28
CDR3nt: TGTGCCAGCAGTCCCCCGGGAGGGCCTATCAATCAGCCCCAGCATTTT
CDR3aa: CASSPPGGPINQPQHF

j_gene: TRBJ2-2
d_gene: TRBD2
v_gene: TRBV27
CDR3nt: TGTGCCAGCAGTACACCCGGACTAGCGGGAGGGGGGCCCACCGGGGAGCTGTTTTTT
CDR3aa: CASSTPGLAGGGPTGELFF

j_gene: TRBJ1-6
d_gene: NA
v_gene: TRBV2
CDR3nt: TGTGCCAGCAGTGAATCCCCGACTGGTGGTTCACCCCTCCACTTT
CDR3aa: CASSESPTGGSPLHF

j_gene: TRBJ2-1
d_gene: TRBD2
v_gene: TRBV5-4
CDR3nt: TGTGCCAGCAGCCCACTAGCGGGAGGGCGCAATGAGCAGTTCTTC
CDR3aa: CASSPLAGGRNEQFF

j_gene: TRBJ2-2
d_gene: NA
v_gene: TRBV27
CDR3nt: TGTGCCAGCAGACCCACGGCTAGCGACACCGGGGAGCTGTTTTTT
CDR3aa: CASRPTASDTGELFF

j_gene: TRBJ2-1
d_gene: TRBD2
v_gene: TRBV6-5
CDR3nt: TGTGCCAGCAGTTACGGTAGGGGGACTAGGCGCGAGCAGTTCTTC
CDR3aa: CASSYGRGTRREQFF

j_gene: TRBJ1-6
d_gene: NA
v_gene: TRBV9
CDR3nt: TGTGCCAGCAGCGTAGGATGGGCGAATTCACCCCTCCACTTT
CDR3aa: CASSVGWANSPLHF

j_gene: TRBJ2-7
d_gene: NA
v_gene: TRBV11-3
CDR3nt: TGTGCCAGCAGCCCCCGTAGCGGAACTTACGAGCAGTACTTC
CDR3aa: CASSPRSGTYEQYF

j_gene: TRBJ2-2
d_gene: TRBD2
v_gene: TRBV27
CDR3nt: TGTGCCAGCAGTCCCGGACTAGCGGGAGGGGTTCGCGGGGAGCTGTTTTTT
CDR3aa: CASSPGLAGGVRGELFF